These 26 T cell receptor beta chains originate from one sample sequenced in a study of blood T cell repertoires in COVID-19. Method: immunoSEQ multiplex PCR; TCRdb's copy keeps in-frame clones and lacks some. This table holds about 150,000 clones, approximately 90% found once. The sample was peripheral blood. The source is a woman in her 70s with acute or convalescent COVID-19.

The V gene is TRBV4-1, the J gene TRBJ2-6, with a possible D match to TRBD1 (5 bases). Germline V gives CDR1 MGHRA, CDR2 YSYEKL. V gave up 4 bases and J gave up 0 bases, with 16 bases separating them. The CDR3 is 18 residues long. In DNA form, the CDR3 reads TGCGCCAGCAGCCGAGGTGACAGTCTACCCTCTGGGGCCAACGTCCTGACTTTC. Translated: CASSRGDSLPSGANVLTF.

The chain links TRBV28 to TRBJ1-2; D gene uncertain. Deletions cut 6 bases from V and 2 bases from J, with 13 bases between. Germline CDR1 and CDR2: MDHEN and SYDVKM. This CDR3 has 14 amino acids. CDR3 loop: CASRPPRANYGYTF. The CDR3 nucleotides read TGTGCCAGCAGACCCCCCCGAGCCAACTATGGCTACACCTTC.

The chain employs TRBV2 and TRBJ2-1; 7 bases agree with TRBD1. Germline V lookup: CDR1 SNHLY, CDR2 FYNNEI. The length of the CDR3 is 15 residues. The trim removed 5 bases at V and 0 bases at J, leaving 4 bases unmatched. For the CDR3, the DNA is TGTGCCAGCAGTCAAAGGGACAGCTCCTACAATGAGCAGTTCTTC. As protein: CASSQRDSSYNEQFF.

This chain links TRBV9 with TRBJ1-2; 8 nucleotides line up with TRBD1. Germline values: CDR1 SGDLS, CDR2 YYNGEE. This CDR3 comprises 16 residues. J lost 4 bases, V lost 3 bases, and 11 bases had no gene match. CDR3 region: CASSATKGQVGYGYTF. The CDR3 bases are TGTGCCAGCAGCGCCACGAAGGGACAGGTGGGCTATGGCTACACCTTC.

This rearrangement joins TRBV3-1 (or the pseudogene TRBV3-2) to TRBJ1-5, with D hard to call. CDR1 is LGHDT, CDR2 YNNKEL, per germline (reference sequence). Trimming took off 1 base at V and 6 bases at J, with 13 bases between the two ends. The CDR3 is 15 amino acids. In DNA form, the CDR3 reads TGTGCCAGCAGCCAAGGAGGGCCAGGTATTCAGCCCCAGCATTTT. Protein sequence: CASSQGGPGIQPQHF.

This clone occurred once. The chain combines TRBV6-5 with TRBJ1-5, with unresolved D. Germline loops: CDR1 MNHEY, CDR2 SVGAGI. V was cut by 8 bases and J by 5 bases, with 7 bases left in between. The CDR3 is 11 residues long. The CDR3 DNA sequence: TGTGCCAGCCCCCCCGATCAGCCCCAGCATTTT. Residues: CASPPDQPQHF.

CDR3 coding DNA: TGTGCCAGCAGCTTGAAATCAGGGTTCGGTAATTCACCCCTCCACTTT. It encodes CASSLKSGFGNSPLHF. V gene TRBV5-4 combines with J gene TRBJ1-6, with D possibly TRBD1 on 5 matching bases. The germline CDR1 and CDR2 sequences are SGHNT and YYREEE (reference sequence). The CDR3 spans 16 residues. The germline V and J ends were trimmed by 1 base and 6 bases, with 14 bases remaining between them.

The gene calls are TRBV5-1 and TRBJ1-1; 7 nucleotides align to TRBD1. From germline, CDR1 is SGHRS and CDR2 YFSETQ. The CDR3 is 14 residues long. After removal of 4 bases from V and 0 bases from J, the junction contained 3 bases not matched to a gene. CDR3 residues: CASSAGQMNTEAFF. CDR3 DNA: TGCGCCAGCAGCGCGGGACAGATGAACACTGAAGCTTTCTTT.

The chain links TRBV18 to TRBJ2-5, with a possible D match to TRBD2 (5 bases). This CDR3 is built from 14 residues. Trimming took off 4 bases at V and 2 bases at J, with 11 bases between the two ends. Germline-derived CDR1 and CDR2 are KGHSH and LQKENI. CDR3 protein: CASSLGRTQETQYF. CDR3 nucleotide sequence: TGTGCCAGCTCACTCGGACGGACTCAAGAGACCCAGTACTTC.

This clone appeared a few times. The rearrangement uses TRBV2 and TRBJ2-7; 10 bases are shared with TRBD2. The V and J ends lost 4 bases and 9 bases, in that order; junction bases with no gene match: 9. This CDR3 contains 14 residues. Looked up from germline, CDR1 is SNHLY and CDR2 is FYNNEI. CDR3 nucleotide sequence: TGTGCCAGCAGTGTTAGGAGCGGGGGGGCGTCGCAGTACGTC. Protein: CASSVRSGGASQYV.

V usage is TRBV6-1 and J usage is TRBJ2-1; 13 nucleotides align to TRBD2. Unmatched junction bases numbered 11, after V lost 7 bases and J lost 8 bases. The CDR3 is 16 amino acids. Germline V gives CDR1 MNHNS, CDR2 SASEGT. In DNA, the CDR3 is TGTGCCAGCACTGAGTCACTAGCGGGGGGGCCCCATGAGCAGTTCTTC. Translated, it gives CASTESLAGGPHEQFF.

This clone was counted a single time. The CDR3 here is CASSPPLTEAFF. The CDR3 nucleotides are TGTGCCAGCAGTCCCCCCTTGACTGAAGCTTTCTTT. The chain has TRBV12-3 or TRBV12-4 and TRBJ1-1; the D is unclear. The CDR3 is made up of 12 amino acids. The germline V and J ends were trimmed by 5 bases and 5 bases, with 9 bases remaining between them.

Here the CDR3 reads CASRATGLATTDTQYF. CDR3 DNA: TGCGCCAGCAGAGCCACAGGGCTTGCTACGACAGATACGCAGTATTTT. The chain combines TRBV4-1 with TRBJ2-3, with D maybe TRBD1 (6 bases). From germline, CDR1 is MGHRA and CDR2 YSYEKL. V shed 6 bases and J shed 3 bases, with 19 bases lying between them. CDR3 length equals 16 residues.

This chain uses TRBV2 with TRBJ1-1; D may be TRBD1 (5 bases). The CDR3 runs 15 residues. Deletions cut 8 bases from V and 0 bases from J, with 16 bases between. Germline V gene sequence: CDR1 SNHLY, CDR2 FYNNEI. The CDR3, as DNA: TGTGCCAGCGGCCTGGCCGACAGAGTGAACACTGAAGCTTTCTTT. Encoded protein: CASGLADRVNTEAFF.

The V gene is TRBV2, the J gene TRBJ2-7, with 7 bases aligning to TRBD1. The germline gives CDR1 SNHLY, CDR2 FYNNEI. The V segment lost 2 bases and the J segment 7 bases; nucleotides outside the gene matches: 2. The CDR3 extends over 12 amino acids. The CDR3: CASSETGVEQYV. The CDR3 coding sequence is TGTGCCAGCAGTGAAACAGGGGTTGAGCAGTACGTC.

J is TRBJ2-5 and V is TRBV18, with TRBD2 matching over 12 bases. CDR3 size: 15 residues. Germline V gene sequence: CDR1 KGHSH, CDR2 LQKENI. Trimming removed 3 bases from V and 1 base from J; junction bases left unmatched: 0. CDR3 residues: CASSPTSGGQETQYF. CDR3 DNA sequence: TGTGCCAGCTCACCGACTAGCGGGGGCCAAGAGACCCAGTACTTC.

The CDR3 DNA follows: TGTGCCAGCAGTGAGGTAGCGGGGGGTGTCTACAATGAGCAGTTCTTC. It is translated as CASSEVAGGVYNEQFF. The V gene is TRBV27, the J gene TRBJ2-1; 10 nucleotides line up with TRBD2. The CDR3 spans 16 residues. The germline V gene has CDR1 MNHEY and CDR2 SMNVEV (reference sequence). With V trimmed by 5 bases and J by 3 bases, 7 bases remained unmatched.

The rearrangement joins TRBV28 to TRBJ2-2; TRBD2 might be the D (5 bases). Germline-derived CDR1 and CDR2 are MDHEN and SYDVKM. The CDR3 covers 15 residues. V was clipped by 6 bases and J by 2 bases, with 13 bases between them. The CDR3 here is CASSLGLFNTGELFF. The CDR3 nucleotides are TGTGCCAGCAGCCTTGGACTGTTTAACACCGGGGAGCTGTTTTTT.

This chain connects TRBV18 to TRBJ2-3; no reliable D call. The V end was cut by 4 bases, the J end by 3 bases, with 14 bases between. This CDR3 has 15 residues. Germline CDR1 and CDR2: KGHSH and LQKENI. CDR3 coding DNA: TGTGCCAGCTCACTAGAACACCGGAGTACAGATACGCAGTATTTT. This gives the protein CASSLEHRSTDTQYF.

V usage is TRBV7-2 and J usage is TRBJ2-5; weak D call: TRBD2 (6 bases). The V and J ends lost 3 bases and 5 bases respectively, with 10 bases between them. Germline values: CDR1 SGHTA, CDR2 FQGNSA. The CDR3 has 13 amino acids. The CDR3 protein is CASSFEGRETQYF. The CDR3 DNA sequence: TGTGCCAGCAGCTTTGAGGGGAGGGAGACCCAGTACTTC.

This rearrangement joins TRBV7-2 to TRBJ2-3; 9 bases fit TRBD2. Germline V gene data show CDR1 as SGHTA and CDR2 as FQGNSA. The CDR3 has 19 amino acids. J was trimmed by 4 bases and V by 1 base; bases with no gene match: 15. CDR3 coding DNA: TGTGCCAGCAGCTTAGGAATCGGTATCGCGGGGGGGGGAGCAGATACGCAGTATTTT. Residues: CASSLGIGIAGGGADTQYF.

V and J are TRBV11-2 and TRBJ2-5; 9 nucleotides align to TRBD2. With V trimmed by 7 bases and J by 2 bases, 14 bases remained unmatched. Germline lookup yields CDR1 SGHAT and CDR2 FQNNGV. CDR3 length equals 17 residues. The CDR3 sequence is CASNLGGASGAQETQYF. CDR3 in DNA: TGTGCCAGCAACCTAGGAGGGGCTAGCGGGGCTCAAGAGACCCAGTACTTC. The complete variable domain, with remaining parts taken from reference TRBV11-2 and TRBJ2-5, reads EAGVAQSPRYKIIEKRQSVAFWCNPISGHATLYWYQQILGQGPKLLIQFQNNGVVDDSQLPKDRFSAERLKGVDSTLKIQPAKLEDSAVYLCASNLGGASGAQETQYFGPGTRLLVL.

This clone showed up just a few times. The chain links TRBV11-2 to TRBJ2-5; TRBD2 is a possible D gene (6 bases). The CDR3 totals 15 residues. Deletions cut 2 bases from V and 4 bases from J, with 14 bases between. CDR1 and CDR2 (germline): SGHAT, FQNNGV. The CDR3 nucleotides read TGTGCCAGCAGCTTACTAGGTAGCGGCGCAGAGACCCAGTACTTC. Translation: CASSLLGSGAETQYF. Drawing the rest from reference TRBV11-2 and TRBJ2-5, the complete variable domain is EAGVAQSPRYKIIEKRQSVAFWCNPISGHATLYWYQQILGQGPKLLIQFQNNGVVDDSQLPKDRFSAERLKGVDSTLKIQPAKLEDSAVYLCASSLLGSGAETQYFGPGTRLLVL.

The chain uses TRBV19 and TRBJ1-5; possible D gene TRBD1, 5 bases. Germline CDR1 reads LNHDA; CDR2 reads SQIVND (reference sequence). Trimming shortened V by 0 bases and J by 1 base, and 7 bases separated the two germline ends. The CDR3 has 15 amino acids. This CDR3 reads CASSIDRGSNQPQHF. DNA of the CDR3: TGTGCCAGTAGTATAGATCGGGGGAGCAATCAGCCCCAGCATTTT.

This rearrangement joins TRBV24-1 to TRBJ2-5, with TRBD2 as a possible D gene (5 bases). The V end was cut by 5 bases, the J end by 5 bases, with 14 bases between. The germline CDR1 and CDR2 sequences are KGHDR and SFDVKD. The CDR3 has 14 residues. This CDR3 is CATSAQGLAETQYF. The CDR3 bases are TGTGCCACCAGTGCCCAAGGGCTAGCTGAGACCCAGTACTTC.

V usage is TRBV10-3 and J usage is TRBJ1-5; D is unresolved. The CDR3 totals 15 residues. Germline lookup yields CDR1 ENHRY and CDR2 SYGVKD. Deletions cut 1 base from V and 1 base from J, with 8 bases between. CDR3 DNA sequence: TGTGCCATCAGTGAGTTCGGAGGGAGCAATCAGCCCCAGCATTTT. It yields the protein CAISEFGGSNQPQHF.